Listed below are T cell receptor beta chains from one sample, sequenced in a study of T cells in Graves' hyperthyroidism and ophthalmopathy. TCRdb used MiXCR to reprocess the multiplex PCR reads, holding one entry per CDR3 protein. Of under 450,000 distinct CDR3 sequences detected, about a sixth appear once; the ten largest clones hold around a third. The specimen sequenced was blood. These receptors all come from a woman between 25 and 40 years old with Graves' hyperthyroidism that later progressed to Graves' ophthalmopathy. Each CDR3 is given with its conserved first and last residue. A D gene is named only where the DNA matches it firmly. The size of a clone is reported for some rows only, either as once, few or many, or as a class for expanded clones.

TRBJ2-5 TRBV27 13 few NA CASSAGHEETQYF TGTGCCAGCAGCGCGGGACATGAAGAGACCCAGTACTTC
TRBJ2-1 TRBV28 14 many TRBD1 CASRTGGVYNEQFF TGTGCCAGCAGGACAGGGGGCGTCTACAATGAGCAGTTCTTC
TRBJ2-7 TRBV24-1 13 many NA CATSDSTAYEQYF TGTGCCACCAGTGATTCGACAGCGTACGAGCAGTACTTC
TRBJ2-1 TRBV28 17 many NA CASSLTPKLGSNYEQFF TGTGCCAGCAGTTTAACCCCAAAGTTGGGTAGTAACTATGAGCAGTTCTTC
TRBJ1-2 TRBV13 15 few NA CASSSRQSWAYGYTF TGTGCCAGCAGCTCCCGACAATCTTGGGCCTATGGCTACACCTTC
TRBJ1-4 TRBV7-2 14 many NA CASSLGGAAEKLFF TGTGCCAGCAGCTTAGGAGGGGCGGCTGAAAAACTGTTTTTT
TRBJ2-5 TRBV13 16 once NA CASSPGEGVRRETQYF TGTGCCAGCAGCCCCGGAGAAGGGGTCAGGAGGGAGACCCAGTACTTC
TRBJ1-2 TRBV2 15 few NA CASRAPAEGNYGYTF TGTGCCAGCAGGGCCCCGGCGGAGGGTAACTATGGCTACACCTTC
TRBJ2-5 TRBV6-1 14 NA NA CASSELTHQETQYF TGTGCCAGCAGTGAACTGACGCATCAAGAGACCCAGTACTTC
TRBJ1-1 TRBV12-3/TRBV12-4 18 many NA CASSYKGFRSPLTSEAFF TGTGCCAGCAGTTATAAGGGTTTCCGTAGCCCCCTTACCTCTGAAGCTTTCTTT
TRBJ2-3 TRBV2 14 many NA CASSRGEGTDTQYF TGTGCCAGCAGCAGGGGTGAGGGCACAGATACGCAGTATTTT
TRBJ2-3 TRBV6-1 14 NA NA CASSVGTVTDTQYF TGTGCCAGCAGTGTAGGGACTGTCACAGATACGCAGTATTTT
TRBJ1-4 TRBV12-3/TRBV12-4 15 few NA CASSLFWQGLGKLFF TGTGCCAGCAGTTTATTTTGGCAGGGATTAGGGAAACTGTTTTTT